This TCR beta chain was found in a study of T-cell reconstitution after alpha-beta-depleted transplantation in children. This CDR3 region has 14 residues. Unmatched junction bases numbered 6, after V lost 3 bases and J lost 5 bases. This clonotype was recorded a few times. It was with unique molecular identifiers that the TCRbeta library was prepared. TCRdb reanalysed the PCR reads using MiXCR and keeps one entry per CDR3 protein. The data show almost 500,000 distinct CDR3 sequences, approximately 12% seen once. The sample here was PBMCs from the stem cell graft donor, taken from the stem cell graft. The chain links TRBV12-3 or TRBV12-4 to TRBJ2-7; 8 bases fit TRBD1. This TCR came from a human donor who donated a stem cell graft to a child with combined immunodeficiency. This chain's CDR3 is CASSFRTGIDEQYF. The CDR3 DNA reads as TGTGCCAGCAGTTTCCGGACAGGGATTGACGAGCAGTACTTC.